What follows is one T cell receptor (beta chain) and its context. J was trimmed by 5 bases and V by 6 bases; bases with no gene match: 9. CDR3 length: 15 residues. CDR1 and CDR2 (germline): SGHTA, FQGNSA. This specimen belongs to a study of blood T cell repertoires in COVID-19. For the study at large: PBMCs, B-cell-depleted T cells, or T cells provided the cDNA or gDNA that made up the material.

This table comes from immunoSEQ multiplex PCR, and its TCRdb copy is limited to in-frame clones, with some not included. In the table there are fewer than 300,000 clones, roughly 86% of which are singletons. The rearrangement uses TRBV7-2 and TRBJ2-1, with TRBD2 matching over 8 bases. The sequence came from a woman in her twenties or thirties with acute or convalescent COVID-19. The specimen was peripheral blood. CDR3 protein: CASSREGLYNNEQFF. Here the CDR3 DNA reads TGTGCCAGCAGTCGGGAGGGACTTTACAACAATGAGCAGTTCTTC. Full variable domain (outside the CDR3, taken from reference TRBV7-2 and TRBJ2-1): GAGVSQSPSNKVTEKGKDVELRCDPISGHTALYWYRQSLGQGLEFLIYFQGNSAPDKSGLPSDRFSAERTGGSVSTLTIQRTQQEDSAVYLCASSREGLYNNEQFFGPGTRLTVL.